Here is one T cell receptor (beta chain) with its context. What it binds is unknown. The germline V gene encodes CDR1 MGHRA and CDR2 YSYEKL. V lost 0 bases, J lost 3 bases, and 7 bases lay in between. This CDR3 is built from 14 residues. These data are taken from a study of regulatory T cells in long-lasting Graves disease. Study-level background: Graves' cases, newly diagnosed, had used antithyroid drugs under 3 months. Study-level points and caveats: Persistent patients had a count of shared public clonotypes (approximately 3,000) that exceeded that of new patients (almost 1,000).

Investigators prepared the TCR beta libraries by applying iRepertoire HTBI primers and Arm-PCR of CDR3 regions. TCRdb reanalysed the multiplex PCR reads using MiXCR and keeps one entry per CDR3 protein. The profile shows roughly 400,000 distinct CDR3 sequences, about 15% of them singletons. Indicated time point: newly diagnosed GD, antithyroid drugs for less than 3 months. After RNA was extracted from PBMCs, the TCR library was made from it. A further study also used this sample, focusing on T cells in Graves' hyperthyroidism and ophthalmopathy. That report notes: Stable Graves' hyperthyroidism denoted no ophthalmopathy progression over 18 months.

The sample consisted of peripheral blood mononuclear cells (PBMCs), taken at new diagnosis, from a patient treated with antithyroid drugs. This clonotype originated in a woman in her thirties or forties with Graves disease. The genes are TRBV4-1 and TRBJ2-3; D possibly corresponds to TRBD1 (5 bases). CDR3 nucleotide sequence: TGCGCCAGCAGCCAAGAGAAGGGGACAGATACGCAGTATTTT. Its protein is CASSQEKGTDTQYF.